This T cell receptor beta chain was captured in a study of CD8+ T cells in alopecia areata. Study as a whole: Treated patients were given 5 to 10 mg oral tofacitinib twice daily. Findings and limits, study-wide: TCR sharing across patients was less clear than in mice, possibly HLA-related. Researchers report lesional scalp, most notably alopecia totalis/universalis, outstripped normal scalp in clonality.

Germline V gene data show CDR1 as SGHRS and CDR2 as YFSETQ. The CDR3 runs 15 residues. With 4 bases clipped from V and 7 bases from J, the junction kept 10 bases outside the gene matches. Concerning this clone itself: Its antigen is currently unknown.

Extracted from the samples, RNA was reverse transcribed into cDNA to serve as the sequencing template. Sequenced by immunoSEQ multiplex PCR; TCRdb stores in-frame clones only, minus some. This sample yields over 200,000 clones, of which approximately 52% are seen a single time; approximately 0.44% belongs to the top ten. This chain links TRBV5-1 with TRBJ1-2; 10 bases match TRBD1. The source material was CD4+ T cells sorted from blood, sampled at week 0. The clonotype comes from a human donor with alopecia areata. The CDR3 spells CASSQTGTGVFGYTF. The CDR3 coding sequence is TGCGCCAGCAGCCAGACCGGGACAGGGGTTTTTGGCTACACCTTC.